Sequencing of this T cell receptor beta chain was carried out in a study of blood T cell repertoires in COVID-19. The wider study: Sites in the United States, Italy and Spain provided acute and convalescent COVID-19 samples.

The germline V gene has CDR1 SGHTA and CDR2 FQGTGA. Deletions cut 3 bases from V and 2 bases from J, with 7 bases between. The CDR3 contains 13 residues. During active infection, Seattle patients enrolled and were then monitored through disease. Sequencing used immunoSEQ multiplex PCR; TCRdb keeps in-frame clones, though not all of them. The sample comprises 200,000 to 250,000 clones, about 83% of which are singletons, and roughly 1.3% rests with the top ten. The sequencing input was peripheral blood. The J gene is TRBJ1-1, the V gene TRBV7-3; D perhaps matches TRBD1 (5 bases). This TCR was sampled from a woman aged 25 to 45 with COVID-19, enrolled during active disease. For the CDR3, the DNA is TGTGCCAGCAGCTTGACAGATAACACTGAAGCTTTCTTT. Translation: CASSLTDNTEAFF.